A selection of T cell receptor beta chains follows, all from one sample in a study of regulatory T cells in long-lasting Graves disease. TCRdb ran MiXCR on the multiplex PCR reads and lists one entry per CDR3 protein. The sample has about 560,000 distinct CDR3 sequences, 15% to 20% seen once. In addition, the sample was reused for a study of T cells in Graves' hyperthyroidism and ophthalmopathy.

Here the sequenced sample was peripheral blood mononuclear cells (PBMCs), taken at new diagnosis, from a patient treated with antithyroid drugs. These receptors originate from a man aged 18 to 29 with Graves disease. Each CDR3 is given with its conserved first and last residue. A D gene is named only where the DNA matches it firmly. Expanded clones get a size class; other rows say once, few or many, or leave the size out.

d_gene	j_gene	abundance	v_gene	CDR3nt	CDR3aa
-	TRBJ1-4	few	TRBV6-1	TGTGCCAGCAGCTACAGGTGGACAGCAAATGAAAAACTGTTTTTT	CASSYRWTANEKLFF
-	TRBJ1-1	few	TRBV19	TGTGCCAGTAGTATAGAAAGTAACACTGAAGCTTTCTTT	CASSIESNTEAFF
-	TRBJ2-1	-	TRBV19	TGTGCCAGTAGTATTGGTCTAGCAACATACAATGAGCAGTTCTTC	CASSIGLATYNEQFF
-	TRBJ2-7	few	TRBV27	TGTGCCAGCAGGGGGGACACAGCCTACGAGCAGTACTTC	CASRGDTAYEQYF
-	TRBJ2-5	many	TRBV20-1	TGCAGTGCTCACCGACGGGACGGTCAAGAGACCCAGTACTTC	CSAHRRDGQETQYF
-	TRBJ1-5	many	TRBV20-1	TGCAGTGCTAGATTTCAAGGGGAATATAGCAATCAGCCCCAGCATTTT	CSARFQGEYSNQPQHF
TRBD1	TRBJ2-2	-	TRBV5-6	TGTGCCAGCAGCTTGGGTGGACTGGTTAGACCGGGACAGGGGAAGTCCGGGGAGCTGTTTTTT	CASSLGGLVRPGQGKSGELFF
-	TRBJ2-3	many	TRBV15	TGTGCCACCAGCAGAGGTAGACTCCCGACCCCCAATTGGCAGTATTTT	CATSRGRLPTPNWQYF
TRBD2	TRBJ2-5	-	TRBV27	TGTGCCCCCGGGACTAGCGGGAAAAACCAAGAGACCCAGTACTTC	CAPGTSGKNQETQYF
TRBD2	TRBJ2-7	many	TRBV20-1	TGCAGTGCTAGGGATAGACTAGCGGGAGTTTACGAGCAGTACTTC	CSARDRLAGVYEQYF
-	TRBJ2-5	many	TRBV9	TGTGCCAGCAGTACACTGGACAGCCAAGAGACCCAGTACTTC	CASSTLDSQETQYF
-	TRBJ2-1	many	TRBV5-1	TGCGCCAGCAGCTCCTCCCTTCGGGTGCAGGGCAATGAGCAGTTCTTC	CASSSSLRVQGNEQFF
-	TRBJ1-1	many	TRBV7-8	TGTGCCAGCAGCTATATTAATACAGTGAACACTGAAGCTTTCTTT	CASSYINTVNTEAFF
-	TRBJ2-1	many	TRBV28	TGTGCCAGCAGTGAGACCCCGAGCTCCTACAATGAGCAGTTCTTC	CASSETPSSYNEQFF
TRBD2	TRBJ2-7	many	TRBV7-9	TGTGCCAGCAGCCCCGGGGTTAGCGGGAGATTCCACGAGCAGTACTTC	CASSPGVSGRFHEQYF
TRBD2	TRBJ2-1	-	TRBV20-1	TGCAGTGCTACACGACTAGCGGGTTTGAATGAGCAGTTCTTC	CSATRLAGLNEQFF
TRBD1	TRBJ2-2	few	TRBV28	TGTGCCAGCAGTCCGCAATGGACAGGGTCGATGTGGGGGCTGTTTTTT	CASSPQWTGSMWGLFF
-	TRBJ2-5	-	TRBV25-1	TGTGCCAGCAGTGAATATTGGCAGGGAACCCAAGAGACCCAGTACTTC	CASSEYWQGTQETQYF
TRBD2	TRBJ2-3	many	TRBV28	TGTGCCAGCAGGCCCGGGCTAGCGGGAGGGCCACGAGATACGCAGTATTTT	CASRPGLAGGPRDTQYF
-	TRBJ2-1	-	TRBV20-1	TGCAGTGCGAGGGATTCTGGGACCTCGAGGAGGTACAATGAGCAGTTCTTC	CSARDSGTSRRYNEQFF
-	TRBJ2-5	many	TRBV7-8	TGTGCCAGCAGCTTAGCGCTCAGGGGCGAGTTCTTC	CASSLALRGEFF
TRBD2	TRBJ2-7	few	TRBV12-3/TRBV12-4	TGTGCCAGCAGTTCGACCATACGACTAGCGGGATGGTACGAGCAGTACTTC	CASSSTIRLAGWYEQYF
TRBD1	TRBJ2-2	-	TRBV5-1	TGCGCCAGCAGCCTGCAGGGGGACACCGGGGAGCTGTTTTTT	CASSLQGDTGELFF
TRBD2	TRBJ2-3	-	TRBV19	TGTGCCAGTGGCACTAGCGGAGCAACAGATACGCAGTATTTT	CASGTSGATDTQYF
-	TRBJ2-4	-	TRBV11-2	TGTGCCAGCAGCTTACCCCCAAGAGACAGGAGGGGGGGGGCCAAAAACATTCAGTACTTC	CASSLPPRDRRGGAKNIQYF
TRBD1	TRBJ2-7	many	TRBV3-1	TGTGCCAGCAGTAGACAGGGAATCTCCTACGAGCAGTACTTC	CASSRQGISYEQYF
-	TRBJ1-4	-	TRBV20-1	TGCAGTGTTTCAGGTTCAACTAATGAAAAACTGTTTTTT	CSVSGSTNEKLFF
-	TRBJ2-1	-	TRBV9	TGTGCCAGCAGCGTAGTCGACGGGGGCATTAATGAGCAGTTCTTC	CASSVVDGGINEQFF
TRBD1	TRBJ1-5	many	TRBV2	TGTGCCAGCAGTCAGGGGGAGAATCAGCCCCAGCATTTT	CASSQGENQPQHF
TRBD1	TRBJ1-3	-	TRBV19	TGTGCCAGTAGGAACAGGGGATCCGACGGAAACACCATATATTTT	CASRNRGSDGNTIYF
-	TRBJ2-1	-	TRBV6-1	TGTGCCAGCAGCAGAACCTGGTACAATGAGCAGTTCTTC	CASSRTWYNEQFF
TRBD2	TRBJ2-2	-	TRBV5-1	TGCGCCAGCAGCTTGGACGGGGGGTACACCGGGGAGCTGTTTTTT	CASSLDGGYTGELFF
-	TRBJ2-1	many	TRBV3-1	TGTGCCAGCAGCCAACCCCGGGACGGGAACGATGAGCAGTTCTTC	CASSQPRDGNDEQFF
-	TRBJ2-1	few	TRBV10-2	TGCGCCACAGATTCGGACAGTCTCGTGGCGGGTTACAATGAGCAGTTCTTC	CATDSDSLVAGYNEQFF
-	TRBJ2-7	few	TRBV27	TGTGCCAGCAGTTTACTTCGGGGGACAAGGAACTACGAGCAGTACTTC	CASSLLRGTRNYEQYF
-	TRBJ2-5	few	TRBV14	TGTGCCAGCAGCCAAGCATCCTTGACCCAGACCCAGTACTTC	CASSQASLTQTQYF
TRBD1	TRBJ2-7	-	TRBV7-9	TGTGCCAGCAGAGACAGAACAGGGGTCGAGCAGTACTTC	CASRDRTGVEQYF
-	TRBJ2-5	-	TRBV20-1	TGCAGTGCTAGTACGGACCAAGAGACCCAGTACTTC	CSASTDQETQYF